This passage covers 24 T cell receptor beta chains from one sample sequenced in a study of blood T cell repertoires in COVID-19. Generated by immunoSEQ multiplex PCR, the TCRdb table keeps only in-frame clones and is missing some. In the table there are roughly 230,000 clones, 84% of which are singletons. The source material was peripheral blood. The receptors shown here come from a man aged 50 or older with acute or convalescent COVID-19.

Only a few counts were recorded for this clone. The chain couples TRBV5-4 to TRBJ2-5; possibly TRBD1 for D (5 bases). The CDR3 covers 13 residues. Germline CDR1 reads SGHNT; CDR2 reads YYREEE (reference sequence). Trimming took 0 bases from V and 5 from J, leaving 8 bases between them. This chain's CDR3 is CASSLDKGETQYF. CDR3 nucleotides: TGTGCCAGCAGCTTGGATAAGGGGGAGACCCAGTACTTC.

With regard to this clone: A junction boundary mismatches the germline segment, possibly from a read error. The J gene is TRBJ1-1, the V gene TRBV5-1; 9 bases are a match to TRBD1. Germline CDR1 reads SGHRS; CDR2 reads YFSETQ. CDR3 length equals 15 residues. CDR3 region: CASRLGTGKNTEAFF. CDR3 DNA sequence: TGCGCCAGCAGGTTGGGGACAGGGAAGAACACTGAAGCTTTCTTT.

The chain combines TRBV14 with TRBJ1-1, with TRBD1 matching over 8 bases. The J segment lost 3 bases and the V segment lost 4 bases, leaving 4 bases of the junction unmatched. The CDR3 loop spans 14 amino acids. CDR1 is SGHDN and CDR2 is FVKESK in the germline V gene. In DNA form, the CDR3 reads TGTGCCAGCAGCCGAGGACAGGGATACACTGAAGCTTTCTTT. Translated, it gives CASSRGQGYTEAFF.

This clone was seen only a few times. This rearrangement joins TRBV30 to TRBJ1-5; D possibly corresponds to TRBD1 (5 bases). CDR3 length: 15 amino acids. Per the germline V gene, CDR1 is GTSNPN and CDR2 is SVGIG (reference sequence). The V and J ends lost 2 bases and 6 bases respectively, with 17 bases between them. CDR3 in amino acids: CAWSPTSGGSQPQHF. CDR3 in DNA: TGTGCCTGGAGTCCTACCTCCGGGGGAAGTCAGCCCCAGCATTTT.

The chain joins TRBV12-3 or TRBV12-4 to TRBJ1-5; D not certain. Between the trimmed V and J ends, which lost 6 bases and 4 bases, there was a span of 10 bases. This CDR3 has 13 amino acids. The CDR3 protein is CASSEELNQPQHF. DNA of the CDR3: TGTGCCAGCAGCGAGGAACTGAATCAGCCCCAGCATTTT.

The chain recombines TRBV10-3 with TRBJ2-2; 7 bases fit TRBD2. The CDR3 totals 13 residues. Germline trimming cut 8 bases from V and 3 bases from J; bases unmatched to any gene: 3. Germline loops: CDR1 ENHRY, CDR2 SYGVKD. The CDR3 DNA is TGTGCCATCGGGGGGGTCCACACCGGGGAGCTGTTTTTT. Translated, it gives CAIGGVHTGELFF.

CDR3 in amino acids: CASHRGTDTQYF. In DNA, the CDR3 is TGTGCCAGCCACAGGGGCACAGATACGCAGTATTTT. J is TRBJ2-3 and V is TRBV6-5, with D perhaps matching TRBD1 (6 bases). CDR3 length: 12 residues. Trimming pared 8 bases from V and 1 base from J, leaving 7 bases between. Looked up from germline, CDR1 is MNHEY and CDR2 is SVGAGI.

The chain couples TRBV6-5 to TRBJ1-2, with D tentatively TRBD1 (5 bases). V was clipped by 5 bases and J by 8 bases, with 18 bases between them. Looked up from germline, CDR1 is MNHEY and CDR2 is SVGAGI. The CDR3 length is 14 residues. The CDR3 region is CASSPTGLPLGYTF. DNA of the CDR3: TGTGCCAGCAGTCCCACGGGACTTCCCCTGGGCTACACCTTC.

The chain has TRBV2 and TRBJ2-3; D might be TRBD1 (5 bases). The germline gives CDR1 SNHLY, CDR2 FYNNEI. This CDR3 is built from 19 residues. The V gene lost 4 bases and the J gene lost 2 bases, with 25 bases spanning the gap. The CDR3 here is CASSVPTQSLRVITDTQYF. Here the CDR3 DNA reads TGTGCCAGCAGTGTTCCCACGCAATCTCTCAGGGTTATCACAGATACGCAGTATTTT. The entire variable domain, with the rest obtained from reference TRBV2 and TRBJ2-3, is as follows: EPEVTQTPSHQVTQMGQEVILRCVPISNHLYFYWYRQILGQKVEFLVSFYNNEISEKSEIFDDQFSVERPDGSNFTLKIRSTKLEDSAMYFCASSVPTQSLRVITDTQYFGPGTRLTVL.

The gene calls are TRBV6-5 and TRBJ1-2; no firm D call. CDR1 is MNHEY, CDR2 SVGAGI, per germline. CDR3 size: 14 residues. Trimming pared 0 bases from V and 0 bases from J, leaving 5 bases between. In DNA, the CDR3 is TGTGCCAGCAGTTACTCGAGTGCTAACTATGGCTACACCTTC. The encoded protein is CASSYSSANYGYTF.

V and J are TRBV7-9 and TRBJ1-6; TRBD1 agrees at 7 bases. The CDR3 runs 16 residues. The ends lost 3 bases at V and 0 bases at J; junction bases unmatched: 2. CDR1 and CDR2 from the germline V gene are SEHNR and FQNEAQ (reference sequence). The CDR3: CASSFSGGSYNSPLHF. Written as DNA, the CDR3 is TGTGCCAGCAGCTTTTCAGGGGGCTCCTATAATTCACCCCTCCACTTT.

There are a few counts of this clone. This sequence joins TRBV15 and TRBJ1-5; D perhaps matches TRBD1 (5 bases). V lost 3 bases, J lost 7 bases, and 13 bases lay in between. Germline CDR1 reads LNHNV; CDR2 reads YYDKDF (reference sequence). CDR3 length: 14 amino acids. Written as DNA, the CDR3 is TGTGCCACCAGCAGGGGGGAGGGCGGGCAGCCCCAGCATTTT. Translated, it gives CATSRGEGGQPQHF.

This rearrangement joins TRBV13 to TRBJ2-3; TRBD1 matches at 9 bases. CDR1 PRHDT and CDR2 FYEKMQ come from the germline V gene (reference sequence). V trimming: 4 bases; J trimming: 6 bases; junction bases outside the gene matches: 11. The CDR3 loop spans 16 amino acids. CDR3 in DNA: TGTGCCAGCAGCTCTGGGGGGACAGGGATACATGATACGCAGTATTTT. Translation: CASSSGGTGIHDTQYF.

The J gene is TRBJ2-3, the V gene TRBV10-3, with D possibly matching TRBD1 (5 bases). CDR1 and CDR2 (germline): ENHRY, SYGVKD. CDR3 length: 13 amino acids. Trimming left V 6 bases short and J 4 bases short, with 11 bases between. CDR3 coding DNA: TGTGCCATCAGAGAAATGACAGCAGATACGCAGTATTTT. Translated, it gives CAIREMTADTQYF.

The chain combines TRBV27 with TRBJ1-5; D possibly corresponds to TRBD1 (5 bases). V lost 0 bases and J lost 1, with 10 bases in between. Germline CDR1 is MNHEY and CDR2 is SMNVEV (reference sequence). The CDR3 contains 16 residues. DNA of the CDR3: TGTGCCAGCAGTTTATCACCGGGGGTGAGCAATCAGCCCCAGCATTTT. Translating gives CASSLSPGVSNQPQHF.

This chain joins TRBV24-1 and TRBJ1-2; 9 nucleotides agree with TRBD1. Germline-derived CDR1 and CDR2 are KGHDR and SFDVKD. The CDR3 has 16 residues. The J segment lost 7 bases and the V segment lost 4 bases, leaving 12 bases of the junction unmatched. CDR3 protein: CATSEAGTGTEGGYTF. DNA of the CDR3: TGTGCCACCAGTGAAGCCGGGACAGGGACGGAGGGTGGCTACACCTTC.

The rearrangement links TRBV6-4 to TRBJ2-3, with unresolved D. Trimming took 0 bases from V and 5 from J, leaving 18 bases between them. This CDR3 contains 17 residues. The germline gives CDR1 MRHNA, CDR2 SNTAGT. In DNA, the CDR3 is TGTGCCAGCAGTGACTCGATGCCCACGAGAGGCGAAGATACGCAGTATTTT. Residues: CASSDSMPTRGEDTQYF.

In DNA, the CDR3 is TGCGCCAGCAGTGAGTCGACTCACCCGGAGGTCTCTGGAAACACCATATATTTT. Amino acids: CASSESTHPEVSGNTIYF. The V gene is TRBV10-2, the J gene TRBJ1-3; D remains unclear. CDR1 is WSHSY, CDR2 SAAADI, per germline. The germline V and J ends were trimmed by 0 bases and 0 bases, with 15 bases remaining between them. The CDR3 sequence is 18 residues long.

This clone appeared a single time. J is TRBJ1-5 and V is TRBV6-5, with D possibly matching TRBD1 (6 bases). Deletions cut 4 bases from V and 5 bases from J, with 9 bases between. Germline CDR1 reads MNHEY; CDR2 reads SVGAGI. This CDR3 comprises 13 residues. DNA of the CDR3: TGTGCCAGCAGTTCACAGGGCTATCAGCCCCAGCATTTT. It encodes CASSSQGYQPQHF.

V gene TRBV6-5 combines with J gene TRBJ2-7, with 10 bases fitting TRBD1. V lost 6 bases, J lost 2 bases, and 4 bases stayed unmatched. Per germline, CDR1 MNHEY and CDR2 SVGAGI. CDR3 size: 14 residues. This CDR3 is CASRRGQGAYEQYF. The CDR3 DNA sequence: TGTGCCAGCAGACGTGGACAGGGGGCCTACGAGCAGTACTTC.

In its sample, this clone was seen a few times. This chain links TRBV7-9 with TRBJ1-6; no clear D gene. This CDR3 contains 18 residues. Trimming removed 4 bases from V and 0 bases from J, with 16 bases in between. Germline V gene lookup returns CDR1 SEHNR and CDR2 FQNEAQ (reference sequence). The CDR3, as DNA: TGTGCCAGCAGCTCCCCCCCTCAAGGGAGCTCCTATAATTCACCCCTCCACTTT. It codes for CASSSPPQGSSYNSPLHF.

This chain uses TRBV24-1 with TRBJ2-1, with no clear D. The CDR3 loop spans 14 amino acids. V shed 3 bases and J shed 5 bases, with 10 bases lying between them. Germline V CDR1 and CDR2: KGHDR, SFDVKD. CDR3 protein: CATSDPTTDNEQFF. DNA for the CDR3: TGTGCCACCAGTGATCCAACTACTGACAATGAGCAGTTCTTC.

The CDR3: CASSRTPEQTNYGYTF. For the CDR3, the DNA is TGCGCCAGCAGCAGGACACCGGAGCAAACTAACTATGGCTACACCTTC. This chain uses TRBV5-1 with TRBJ1-2; D may be TRBD1 (5 bases). Trimming removed 4 bases at V and 0 bases at J, with 16 bases between. The CDR3 spans 16 residues. The germline V gene encodes CDR1 SGHRS and CDR2 YFSETQ.

A single count supports this clone. The chain joins TRBV5-1 to TRBJ2-7; TRBD1 matches at 7 bases. J gave up 6 bases and V 2 bases, and 11 bases lay outside the gene matches. CDR3 length equals 15 residues. The germline CDR1 and CDR2 sequences are SGHRS and YFSETQ. CDR3 DNA sequence: TGCGCCAGCAGCTTAGCAGAGGGGGCTTATTCCGAGCAGTACTTC. This sequence encodes CASSLAEGAYSEQYF. Together with reference TRBV5-1 and TRBJ2-7, the CDR3 gives the full variable domain: KAGVTQTPRYLIKTRGQQVTLSCSPISGHRSVSWYQQTPGQGLQFLFEYFSETQRNKGNFPGRFSGRQFSNSRSEMNVSTLELGDSALYLCASSLAEGAYSEQYFGPGTRLTVT.